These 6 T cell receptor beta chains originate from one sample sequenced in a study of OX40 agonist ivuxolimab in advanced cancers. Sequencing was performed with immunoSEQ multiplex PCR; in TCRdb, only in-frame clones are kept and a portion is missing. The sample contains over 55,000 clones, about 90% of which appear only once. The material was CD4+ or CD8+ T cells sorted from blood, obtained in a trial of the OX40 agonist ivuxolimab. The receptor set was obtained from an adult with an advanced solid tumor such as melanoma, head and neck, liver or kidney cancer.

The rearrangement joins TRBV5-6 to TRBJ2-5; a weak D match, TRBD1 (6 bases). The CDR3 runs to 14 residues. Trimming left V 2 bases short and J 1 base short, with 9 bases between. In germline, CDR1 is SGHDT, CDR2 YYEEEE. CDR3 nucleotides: TGTGCCAGCAGCTTTGGGGGCCCCCAAGAGACCCAGTACTTC. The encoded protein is CASSFGGPQETQYF.

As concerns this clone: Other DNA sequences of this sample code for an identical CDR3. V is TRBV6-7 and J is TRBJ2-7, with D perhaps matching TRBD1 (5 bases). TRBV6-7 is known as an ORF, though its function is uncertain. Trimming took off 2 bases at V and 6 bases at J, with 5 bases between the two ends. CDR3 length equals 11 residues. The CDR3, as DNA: TGTGCCAGCAGTTACAGGGGCGAGCAGTACTTC. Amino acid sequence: CASSYRGEQYF.

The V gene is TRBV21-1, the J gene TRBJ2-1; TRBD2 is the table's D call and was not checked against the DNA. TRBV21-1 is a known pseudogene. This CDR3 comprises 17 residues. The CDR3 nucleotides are TGTGCCAGCAGTCGAAGGCATAGCGGGACCCCATACAATGAGCAGTTCTTC. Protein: CASSRRHSGTPYNEQFF.

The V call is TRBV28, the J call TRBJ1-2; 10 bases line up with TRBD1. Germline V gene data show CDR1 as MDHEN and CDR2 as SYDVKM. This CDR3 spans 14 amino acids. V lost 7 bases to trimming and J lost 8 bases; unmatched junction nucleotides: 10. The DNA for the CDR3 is TGTGCCAGCACCTCAGCAGGGACAGGGGACGGCTACACCTTC. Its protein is CASTSAGTGDGYTF.

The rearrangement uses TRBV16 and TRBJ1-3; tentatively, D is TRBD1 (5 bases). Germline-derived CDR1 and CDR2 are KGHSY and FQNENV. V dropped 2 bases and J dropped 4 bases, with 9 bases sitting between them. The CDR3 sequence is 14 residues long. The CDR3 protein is CASSQTGLGNTIYF. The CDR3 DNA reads TGTGCCAGCAGCCAAACAGGTCTCGGAAACACCATATATTTT.

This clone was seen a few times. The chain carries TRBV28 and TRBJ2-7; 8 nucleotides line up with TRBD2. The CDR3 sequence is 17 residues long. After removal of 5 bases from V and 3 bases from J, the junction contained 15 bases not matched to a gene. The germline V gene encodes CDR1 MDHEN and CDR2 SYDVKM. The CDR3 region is CASSHNRGGPSLYEQYF. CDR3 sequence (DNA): TGTGCCAGCAGTCACAATCGGGGGGGGCCTAGTCTCTACGAGCAGTACTTC.